The text below deals with one T cell receptor beta chain. Data came from immunoSEQ multiplex PCR; TCRdb stores just in-frame clones and leaves some out. The sample contains 200,000 to 250,000 clones, about 90% of which appear only once. These data originate in a study of blood T cell repertoires in COVID-19. Study summary: Spain, Italy and the United States supplied samples that represented acute and convalescent COVID-19. The cDNA or gDNA used as material had been derived from T cells, B-cell-depleted T cells, or PBMCs.

The source is a man between 60 and 75 years old with COVID-19, enrolled during active disease. The sequenced sample consisted of peripheral blood.

In DNA, the CDR3 is TGTGCCAGTAGTATAGGCAGGGGGCGGTCTGGGGCCAACGTCCTGACTTTC. It specifies CASSIGRGRSGANVLTF. The chain links TRBV19 to TRBJ2-6, with 8 positions matching TRBD1. V lost 1 base and J lost 1; bases outside the gene matches: 3. Germline V gene sequence: CDR1 LNHDA, CDR2 SQIVND (reference sequence). This CDR3 is built from 17 residues.